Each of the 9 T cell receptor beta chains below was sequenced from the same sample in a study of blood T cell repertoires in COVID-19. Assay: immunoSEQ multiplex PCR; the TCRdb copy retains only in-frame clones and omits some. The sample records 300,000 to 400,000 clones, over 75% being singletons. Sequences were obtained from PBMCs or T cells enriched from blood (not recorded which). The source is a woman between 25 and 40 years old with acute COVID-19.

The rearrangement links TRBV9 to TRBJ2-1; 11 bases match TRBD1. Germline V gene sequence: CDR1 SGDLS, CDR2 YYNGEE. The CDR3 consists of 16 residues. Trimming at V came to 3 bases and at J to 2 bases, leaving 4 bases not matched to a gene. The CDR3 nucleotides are TGTGCCAGCAGCGCCCGGACAGGGGGCGCCTACAATGAGCAGTTCTTC. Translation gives CASSARTGGAYNEQFF.

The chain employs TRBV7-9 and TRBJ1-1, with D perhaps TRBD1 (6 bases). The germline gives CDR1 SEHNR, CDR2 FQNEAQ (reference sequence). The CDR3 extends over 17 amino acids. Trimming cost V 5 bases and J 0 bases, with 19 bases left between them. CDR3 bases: TGTGCCAGCAGCCCCAGGGCAGGGGTGGTTATGAACACTGAAGCTTTCTTT. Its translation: CASSPRAGVVMNTEAFF. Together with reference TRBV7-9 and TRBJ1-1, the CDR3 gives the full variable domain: DTGVSQNPRHKITKRGQNVTFRCDPISEHNRLYWYRQTLGQGPEFLTYFQNEAQLEKSRLLSDRFSAERPKGSFSTLEIQRTEQGDSAMYLCASSPRAGVVMNTEAFFGQGTRLTVV.

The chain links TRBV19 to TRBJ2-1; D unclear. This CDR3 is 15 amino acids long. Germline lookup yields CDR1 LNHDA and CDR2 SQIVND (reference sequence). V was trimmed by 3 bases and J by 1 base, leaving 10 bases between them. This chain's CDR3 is CASSIKDLSYNEQFF. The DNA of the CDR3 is TGTGCCAGTAGTATTAAAGACTTATCCTACAATGAGCAGTTCTTC.

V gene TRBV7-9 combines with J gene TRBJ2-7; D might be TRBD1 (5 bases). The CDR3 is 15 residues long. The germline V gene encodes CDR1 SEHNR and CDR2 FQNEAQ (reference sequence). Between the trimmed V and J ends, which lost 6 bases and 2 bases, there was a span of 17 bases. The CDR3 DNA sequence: TGTGCCAGCAGACCCCACACAGGCTCAACCTACGAGCAGTACTTC. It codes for CASRPHTGSTYEQYF.

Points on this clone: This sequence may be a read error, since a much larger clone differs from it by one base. CDR3 nucleotide sequence: TGCGCCAGCTGTGAACGGGGGGGCGTAGGGGCCAACGTCCTGACTTTC. This encodes CASCERGGVGANVLTF. The chain combines TRBV10-2 with TRBJ2-6; TRBD2 agrees at 8 bases. CDR1 and CDR2 from the germline V gene are WSHSY and SAAADI. The CDR3 totals 16 residues.

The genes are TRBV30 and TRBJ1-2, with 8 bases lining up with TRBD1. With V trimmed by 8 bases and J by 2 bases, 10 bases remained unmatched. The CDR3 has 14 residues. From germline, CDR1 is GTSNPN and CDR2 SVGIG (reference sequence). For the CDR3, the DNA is TGTGCCGGACCGGGACAGGCAACAAACTATGGCTACACCTTC. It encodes CAGPGQATNYGYTF.

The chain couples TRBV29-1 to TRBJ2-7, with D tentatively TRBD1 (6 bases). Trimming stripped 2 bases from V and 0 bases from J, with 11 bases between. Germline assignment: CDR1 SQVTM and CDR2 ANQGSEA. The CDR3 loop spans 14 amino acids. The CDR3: CSVERWGPSYEQYF. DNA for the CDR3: TGCAGCGTTGAAAGATGGGGGCCCTCCTACGAGCAGTACTTC.

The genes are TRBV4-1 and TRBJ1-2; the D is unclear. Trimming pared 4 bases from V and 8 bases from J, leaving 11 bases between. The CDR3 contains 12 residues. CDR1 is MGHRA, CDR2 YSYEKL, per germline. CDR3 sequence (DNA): TGCGCCAGCAGCCTCCCCTCGGGGGGCTACACCTTC. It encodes CASSLPSGGYTF.

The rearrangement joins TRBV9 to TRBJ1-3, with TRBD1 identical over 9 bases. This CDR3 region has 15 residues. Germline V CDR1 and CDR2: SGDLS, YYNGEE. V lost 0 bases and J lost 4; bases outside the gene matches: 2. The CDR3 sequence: CASSVVGTGGNTIYF. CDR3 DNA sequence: TGTGCCAGCAGCGTAGTGGGGACAGGGGGAAACACCATATATTTT.